This T cell receptor beta chain came from a study of neurological immune-mediated disorders. TCRdb fed the 5' RACE reads into MiXCR, producing one record per CDR3 protein. The sample consists of around 80,000 distinct CDR3 sequences, approximately 10% of them appearing once. The ends lost 3 bases at V and 5 bases at J; junction bases unmatched: 13. Germline V gene data show CDR1 as SGHTA and CDR2 as FQGNSA. CDR3 length equals 16 residues. In this sample, this clonotype turned up many times. The sample was PBMCs. The sequence was collected from a man aged 35 to 55 in good health. This sequence joins TRBV7-2 and TRBJ2-7, with 7 bases fitting TRBD1. The CDR3 protein is CASSFPQGVRVNEQYF. The CDR3 DNA follows: TGTGCCAGCAGCTTCCCCCAGGGGGTCCGGGTCAACGAGCAGTACTTC. Supplemented by reference TRBV7-2 and TRBJ2-7, the full variable domain reads GAGVSQSPSNKVTEKGKDVELRCDPISGHTALYWYRQSLGQGLEFLIYFQGNSAPDKSGLPSDRFSAERTGGSVSTLTIQRTQQEDSAVYLCASSFPQGVRVNEQYFGPGTRLTVT.